Only a few counts were recorded for the clone carrying this T cell receptor beta chain. The assay was immunoSEQ multiplex PCR, and TCRdb's table has in-frame clones only and misses some. The table records about 82,000 clones, roughly 90% of them present only once. The data are from a study of glioma-infiltrating T cells after dendritic cell vaccination. Study in general: Monocyte-derived dendritic cells, cultured six to seven days with IL-4 and GM-CSF, were pulsed with autologous tumor lysate. Dendritic cell vaccine was injected intradermally three times, biweekly.

V was pared by 4 bases and J by 6 bases, with 12 bases between. Germline V lookup: CDR1 LNHDA, CDR2 SQIVND (reference sequence). The CDR3 is made up of 13 amino acids. The sample was blood, taken before dendritic cell vaccination. The rearrangement joins TRBV19 to TRBJ1-2; weak D call: TRBD1 (6 bases). The receptor's source is a human donor with glioblastoma. The CDR3 DNA follows: TGTGCCAGTAGTAATACAGGGATGGATGGCTACACCTTC. It yields the protein CASSNTGMDGYTF.